The clone carrying this T cell receptor beta chain was counted a few times. These data are taken from a study of blood T cell repertoires in COVID-19. Measured with immunoSEQ multiplex PCR; TCRdb has only the in-frame clones, and not every one. The sample consists of under 200,000 clones, about 83% of them appearing once. The CDR3 totals 15 residues. V lost 0 bases and J 0 bases, leaving 7 bases between the germline ends. CDR1 is SGHRS and CDR2 is YFSETQ in the germline V gene. The sample comprised PBMCs or T cells enriched from blood (not recorded which). The receptor's source is a woman in her forties or fifties in a cohort exposed to, infected with or recovered from COVID-19 (not recorded which). This rearrangement joins TRBV5-1 to TRBJ2-1; TRBD1 is a possible D gene (5 bases). CDR3 nucleotide sequence: TGCGCCAGCAGCTTGGCCCAGGGCTCCTACAATGAGCAGTTCTTC. It yields the protein CASSLAQGSYNEQFF.